This T cell receptor (beta chain) appears in the sequencing data of a study of T cell responses to AZD1222 COVID-19 vaccine. Study-level points and caveats: Most donors were white British, females outnumbered males, and clonal diversity was possibly underestimated.

As concerns this clone: What it binds is not known.

Trimming shortened V by 8 bases and J by 0 bases, and 17 bases separated the two germline ends. CDR1 is MNHEY, CDR2 SMNVEV, per germline (reference sequence). This CDR3 spans 15 amino acids. The assay was immunoSEQ multiplex PCR, and TCRdb's table has in-frame clones only and misses some. Of about 160,000 clones listed, about 92% are singletons. The rearrangement links TRBV27 to TRBJ2-7; a possible D gene is TRBD2 (6 bases). The source of this sequence is an adult who received the AZD1222 COVID-19 vaccine. The sequenced sample was peripheral blood, obtained 28 days after the second AZD1222 dose. The CDR3 loop reads CASCRFAGSSYEQYF. CDR3 in DNA: TGTGCCAGCTGCCGATTCGCGGGGAGCTCCTACGAGCAGTACTTC.